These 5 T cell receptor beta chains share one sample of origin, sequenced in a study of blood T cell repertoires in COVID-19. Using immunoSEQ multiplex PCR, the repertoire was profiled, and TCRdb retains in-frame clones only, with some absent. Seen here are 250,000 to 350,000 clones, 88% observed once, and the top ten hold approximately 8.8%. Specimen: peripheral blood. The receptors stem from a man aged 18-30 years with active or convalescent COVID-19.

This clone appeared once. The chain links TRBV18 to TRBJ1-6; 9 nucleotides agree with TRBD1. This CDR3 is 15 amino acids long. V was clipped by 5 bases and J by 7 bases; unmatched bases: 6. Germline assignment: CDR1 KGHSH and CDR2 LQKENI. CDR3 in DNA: TGTGCCAGCTCAACCGGACAGGGGCAAAATTCACCCCTCCACTTT. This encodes CASSTGQGQNSPLHF. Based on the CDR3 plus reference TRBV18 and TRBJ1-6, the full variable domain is NAGVMQNPRHLVRRRGQEARLRCSPMKGHSHVYWYRQLPEEGLKFMVYLQKENIIDESGMPKERFSAEFPKEGPSILRIQQVVRGDSAAYFCASSTGQGQNSPLHFGNGTRLTVT.

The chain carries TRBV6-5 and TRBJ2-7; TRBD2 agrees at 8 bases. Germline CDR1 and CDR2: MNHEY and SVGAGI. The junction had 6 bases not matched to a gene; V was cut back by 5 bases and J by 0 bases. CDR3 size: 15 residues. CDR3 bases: TGTGCCAGCAGTACCCGACTAGCGACCTCCTACGAGCAGTACTTC. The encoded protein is CASSTRLATSYEQYF.

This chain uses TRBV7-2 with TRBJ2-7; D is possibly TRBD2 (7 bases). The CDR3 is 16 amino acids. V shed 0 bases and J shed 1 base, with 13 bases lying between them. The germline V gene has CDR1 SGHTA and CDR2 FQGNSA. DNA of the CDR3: TGTGCCAGCAGCTTAGCGGGGGCGGGAGATTCCTACGAGCAGTACTTC. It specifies CASSLAGAGDSYEQYF. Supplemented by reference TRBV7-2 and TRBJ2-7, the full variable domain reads GAGVSQSPSNKVTEKGKDVELRCDPISGHTALYWYRQSLGQGLEFLIYFQGNSAPDKSGLPSDRFSAERTGGSVSTLTIQRTQQEDSAVYLCASSLAGAGDSYEQYFGPGTRLTVT.

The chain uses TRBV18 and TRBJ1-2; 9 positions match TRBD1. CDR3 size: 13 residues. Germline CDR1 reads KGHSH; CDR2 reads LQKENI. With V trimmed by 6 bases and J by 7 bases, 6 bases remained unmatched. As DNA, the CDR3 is TGTGCCAGCTCTACACAGGGGGCGAGTGGCTACACCTTC. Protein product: CASSTQGASGYTF.

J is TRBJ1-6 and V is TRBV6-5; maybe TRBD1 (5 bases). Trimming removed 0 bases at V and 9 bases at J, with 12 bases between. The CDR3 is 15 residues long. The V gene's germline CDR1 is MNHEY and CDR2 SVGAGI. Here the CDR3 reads CASSYSQGSSSPLHF. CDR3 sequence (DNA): TGTGCCAGCAGTTACTCGCAGGGATCGTCTTCACCCCTCCACTTT.